This T cell receptor beta chain emerged from a study of T cell changes during pregnancy in multiple sclerosis (dated by TCRdb to about 2019). Background on the whole study: In women with multiple sclerosis, the researchers looked at how the T cell repertoire shifted as pregnancy progressed.

The CDR3 goes from the cysteine to the phenylalanine over 15 residues. The only DNA kept is the CDR3, 45 bases in frame from the first base. Compared with germline, V lacks 6 bases and J lacks 5 bases; bases without a gene match: 8. Per the germline V gene, SNHLY is the CDR1 and FYNNEI is the CDR2. About this clone: The clone's antigen remains unknown. No much larger clonotype is one base removed from it; base qualities were not supplied.

Libraries were built with the immunoSEQ multiplex PCR assay. TCRdb stores this immuneACCESS table with in-frame sequences only. Part of the clones is absent; in the studies checked, under half of the shortfall reflects unresolved V genes, and no reason is known for the rest. In all, the sample holds under 120,000 clones, and roughly nine tenths of those were seen once. Approximately 3.7% of the sample is held by the ten biggest clonotypes. The chain is encoded by TRBV2 joined to TRBJ1-4; 8 nucleotides in the junction match TRBD1. Sample: peripheral blood, taken after pregnancy. This sequence was found in a female donor with multiple sclerosis, enrolled in a pregnancy study. Here is the DNA: TGTGCCAGCAGCCCAGGGACAGGACTAAATGAAAAACTGTTTTTT. This yields the protein CASSPGTGLNEKLFF.